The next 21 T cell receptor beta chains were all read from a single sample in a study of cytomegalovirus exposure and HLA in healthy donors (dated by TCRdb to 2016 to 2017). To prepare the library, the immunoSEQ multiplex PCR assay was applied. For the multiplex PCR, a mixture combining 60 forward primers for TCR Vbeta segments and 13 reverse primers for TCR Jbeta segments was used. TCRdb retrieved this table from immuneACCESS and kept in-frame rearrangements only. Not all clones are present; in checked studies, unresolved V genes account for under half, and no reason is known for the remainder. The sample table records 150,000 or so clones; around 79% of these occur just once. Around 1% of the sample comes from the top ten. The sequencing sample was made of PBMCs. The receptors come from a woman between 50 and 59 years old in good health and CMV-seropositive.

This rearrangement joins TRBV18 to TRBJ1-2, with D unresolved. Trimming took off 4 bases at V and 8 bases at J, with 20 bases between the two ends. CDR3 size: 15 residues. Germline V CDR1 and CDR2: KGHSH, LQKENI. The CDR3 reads CASSQRVEKSSGYTF. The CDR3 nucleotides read TGTGCCAGCTCACAGCGGGTTGAGAAAAGTTCCGGCTACACCTTC.

This CDR3 reads CASSQDPPGTNTEAFF. In DNA form, the CDR3 reads TGCGCCAGCAGCCAAGACCCCCCGGGAACGAACACTGAAGCTTTCTTT. The chain recombines TRBV4-1 with TRBJ1-1; D is undetermined. Germline V gene sequence: CDR1 MGHRA, CDR2 YSYEKL. The CDR3 contains 16 residues. Trimming took 0 bases from V and 1 from J, leaving 12 bases between them.

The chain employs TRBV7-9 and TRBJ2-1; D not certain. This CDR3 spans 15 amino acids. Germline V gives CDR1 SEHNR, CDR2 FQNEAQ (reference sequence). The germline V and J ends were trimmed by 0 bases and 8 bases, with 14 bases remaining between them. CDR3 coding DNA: TGTGCCAGCAGCTTAGCGGAGACGGAGACGCATGAGCAGTTCTTC. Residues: CASSLAETETHEQFF.

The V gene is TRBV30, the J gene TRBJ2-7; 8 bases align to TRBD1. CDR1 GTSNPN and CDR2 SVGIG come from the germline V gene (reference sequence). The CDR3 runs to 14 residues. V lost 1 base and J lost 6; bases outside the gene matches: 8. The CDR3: CAWSGGQGPVEQYF. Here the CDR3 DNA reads TGTGCCTGGAGTGGTGGACAGGGTCCCGTCGAGCAGTACTTC.

Written as DNA, the CDR3 is TGTGCCAGCAGTGAAGGGGGGAGGGGTGAAAAACTGTTTTTT. Amino acids: CASSEGGRGEKLFF. The rearrangement links TRBV25-1 to TRBJ1-4; possible D gene TRBD1, 5 bases. Trimming took 2 bases from V and 7 from J, leaving 11 bases between them. From germline, CDR1 is MGHDK and CDR2 SYGVNS. The CDR3 runs 14 residues. Drawing the rest from reference TRBV25-1 and TRBJ1-4, the complete variable domain is EADIYQTPRYLVIGTGKKITLECSQTMGHDKMYWYQQDPGMELHLIHYSYGVNSTEKGDLSSESTVSRIRTEHFPLTLESARPSHTSQYLCASSEGGRGEKLFFGSGTQLSVL.

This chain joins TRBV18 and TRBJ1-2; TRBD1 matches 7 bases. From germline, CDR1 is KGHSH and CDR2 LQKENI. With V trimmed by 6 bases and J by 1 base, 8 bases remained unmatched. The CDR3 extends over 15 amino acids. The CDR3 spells CASSARQGSNYGYTF. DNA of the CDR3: TGTGCCAGCTCGGCGCGACAGGGTAGTAACTATGGCTACACCTTC. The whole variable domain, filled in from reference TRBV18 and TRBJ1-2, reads NAGVMQNPRHLVRRRGQEARLRCSPMKGHSHVYWYRQLPEEGLKFMVYLQKENIIDESGMPKERFSAEFPKEGPSILRIQQVVRGDSAAYFCASSARQGSNYGYTFGSGTRLTVV.

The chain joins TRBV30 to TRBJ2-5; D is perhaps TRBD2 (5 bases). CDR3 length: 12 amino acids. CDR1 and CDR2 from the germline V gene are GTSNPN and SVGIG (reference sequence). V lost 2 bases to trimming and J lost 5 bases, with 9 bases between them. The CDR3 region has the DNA TGTGCCTGGAGTCCCGGGAAGGAGACCCAGTACTTC. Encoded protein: CAWSPGKETQYF. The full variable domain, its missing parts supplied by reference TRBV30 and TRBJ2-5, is SQTIHQWPATLVQPVGSPLSLECTVEGTSNPNLYWYRQAAGRGLQLLFYSVGIGQISSEVPQNLSASRPQDRQFILSSKKLLLSDSGFYLCAWSPGKETQYFGPGTRLLVL.

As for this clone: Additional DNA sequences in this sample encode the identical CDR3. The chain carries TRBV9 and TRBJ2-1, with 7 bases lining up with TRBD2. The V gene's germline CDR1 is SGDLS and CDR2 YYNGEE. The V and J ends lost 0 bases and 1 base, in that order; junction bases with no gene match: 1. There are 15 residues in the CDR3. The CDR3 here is CASSVVSGSYNEQFF. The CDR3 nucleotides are TGTGCCAGCAGCGTAGTTAGCGGGTCCTACAATGAGCAGTTCTTC.

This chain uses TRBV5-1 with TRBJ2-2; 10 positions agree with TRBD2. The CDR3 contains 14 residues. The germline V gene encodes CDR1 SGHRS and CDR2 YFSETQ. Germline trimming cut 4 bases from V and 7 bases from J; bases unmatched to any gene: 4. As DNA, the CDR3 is TGCGCCAGCAGCGACGCTAGCGGGAGCGGGGAGCTGTTTTTT. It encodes CASSDASGSGELFF.

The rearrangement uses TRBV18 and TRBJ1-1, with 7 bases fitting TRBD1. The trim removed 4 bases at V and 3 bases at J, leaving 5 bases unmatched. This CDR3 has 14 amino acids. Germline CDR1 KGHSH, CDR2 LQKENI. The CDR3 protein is CASSLSQGYTEAFF. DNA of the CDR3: TGTGCCAGCTCACTTTCACAGGGGTACACTGAAGCTTTCTTT.

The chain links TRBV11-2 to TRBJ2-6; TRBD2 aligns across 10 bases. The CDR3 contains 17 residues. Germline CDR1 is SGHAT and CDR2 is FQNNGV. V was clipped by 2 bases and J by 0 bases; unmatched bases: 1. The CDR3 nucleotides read TGTGCCAGCAGCTTACTAGCGGGAGACTCTGGGGCCAACGTCCTGACTTTC. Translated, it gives CASSLLAGDSGANVLTF.

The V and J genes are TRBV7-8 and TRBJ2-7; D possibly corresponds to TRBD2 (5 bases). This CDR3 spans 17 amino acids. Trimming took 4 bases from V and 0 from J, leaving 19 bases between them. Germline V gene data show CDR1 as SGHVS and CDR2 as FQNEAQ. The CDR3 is CASSSRGWQRSSYEQYF. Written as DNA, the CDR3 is TGTGCCAGCAGCTCTAGAGGGTGGCAGAGGAGCTCCTACGAGCAGTACTTC.

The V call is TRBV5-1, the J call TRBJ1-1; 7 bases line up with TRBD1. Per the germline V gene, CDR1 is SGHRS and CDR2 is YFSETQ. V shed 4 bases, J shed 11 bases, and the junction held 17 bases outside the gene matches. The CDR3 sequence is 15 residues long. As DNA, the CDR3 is TGCGCCAGCAGCCAGTCTACGACAGGGCCAACAGTGGCTTTCTTT. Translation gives CASSQSTTGPTVAFF.

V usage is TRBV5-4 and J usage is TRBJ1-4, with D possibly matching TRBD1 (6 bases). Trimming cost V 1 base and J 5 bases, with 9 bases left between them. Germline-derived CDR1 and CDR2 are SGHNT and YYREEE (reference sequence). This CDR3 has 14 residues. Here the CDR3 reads CASSLTGQNEKLFF. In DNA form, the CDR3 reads TGTGCCAGCAGCTTGACAGGGCAAAATGAAAAACTGTTTTTT.

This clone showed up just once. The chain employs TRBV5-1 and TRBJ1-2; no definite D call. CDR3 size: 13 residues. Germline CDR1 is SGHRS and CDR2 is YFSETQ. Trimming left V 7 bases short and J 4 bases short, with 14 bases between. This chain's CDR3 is CASAENMGYGYTF. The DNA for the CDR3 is TGCGCCAGCGCGGAGAATATGGGCTATGGCTACACCTTC.

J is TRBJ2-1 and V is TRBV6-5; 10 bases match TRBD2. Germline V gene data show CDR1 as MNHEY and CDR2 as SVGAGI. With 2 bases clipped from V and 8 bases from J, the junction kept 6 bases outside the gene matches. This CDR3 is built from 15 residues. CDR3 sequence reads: CASSYLAGVSYEQFF. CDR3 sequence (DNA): TGTGCCAGCAGTTACCTAGCGGGAGTTTCTTATGAGCAGTTCTTC.

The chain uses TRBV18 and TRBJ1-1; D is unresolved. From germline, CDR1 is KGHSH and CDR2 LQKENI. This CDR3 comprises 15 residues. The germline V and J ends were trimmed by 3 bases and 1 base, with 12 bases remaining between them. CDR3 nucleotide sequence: TGTGCCAGCTCACCCCCGTCTCGTAGGAACACTGAAGCTTTCTTT. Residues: CASSPPSRRNTEAFF.

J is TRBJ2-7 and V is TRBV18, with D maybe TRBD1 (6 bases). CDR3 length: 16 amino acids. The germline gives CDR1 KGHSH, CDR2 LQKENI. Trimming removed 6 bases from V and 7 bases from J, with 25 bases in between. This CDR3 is CASSPQIRGVLGEQYF. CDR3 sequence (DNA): TGTGCCAGCTCTCCCCAGATCAGGGGAGTCTTGGGTGAGCAGTACTTC.

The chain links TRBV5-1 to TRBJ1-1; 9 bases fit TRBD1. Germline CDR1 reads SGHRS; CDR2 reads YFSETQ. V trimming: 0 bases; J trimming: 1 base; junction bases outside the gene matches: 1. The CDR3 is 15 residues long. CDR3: CASSLGGQGNTEAFF. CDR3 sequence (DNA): TGCGCCAGCAGCTTGGGGGGACAGGGGAACACTGAAGCTTTCTTT.

CDR3 nucleotide sequence: TGCGCCAGCAGTGACAGGGAGGATGGCTACACCTTC. Its protein is CASSDREDGYTF. V and J are TRBV10-2 and TRBJ1-2; D might be TRBD1 (5 bases). V was cut by 3 bases and J by 6 bases, with 8 bases left in between. Germline loops: CDR1 WSHSY, CDR2 SAAADI. The CDR3 is 12 residues long.

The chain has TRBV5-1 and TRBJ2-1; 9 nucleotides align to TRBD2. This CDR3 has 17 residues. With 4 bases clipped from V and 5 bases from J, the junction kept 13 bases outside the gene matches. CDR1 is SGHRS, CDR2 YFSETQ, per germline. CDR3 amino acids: CASSPEGSGGLNNEQFF. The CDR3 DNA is TGCGCCAGCAGCCCGGAGGGTAGCGGGGGCCTTAACAATGAGCAGTTCTTC.